These 9 T cell receptor beta chains share one sample of origin, sequenced in a study of cytomegalovirus exposure and HLA in healthy donors. Amplification used 60 Vbeta primers and 13 Jbeta primers. Using immunoSEQ multiplex PCR, the repertoire was profiled, and TCRdb retains in-frame clones only, with some absent. This table holds approximately 190,000 clones, 82% found once. Sequenced material: PBMCs. The source is a boy younger than 10 in good health and CMV-seronegative.

The sample holds a few counts of this clone. This chain uses TRBV11-2 with TRBJ2-3; the D gene is possibly TRBD2 (5 bases). V lost 1 base and J 8 bases, leaving 10 bases between the germline ends. Germline assignment: CDR1 SGHAT and CDR2 FQNNGV. The CDR3 runs 13 residues. The CDR3 coding sequence is TGTGCCAGCAGCTTAGTCAGCGAGGGTACGCAGTATTTT. This sequence encodes CASSLVSEGTQYF.

The CDR3 protein is CASSKDCDPRGEQFF. CDR3 nucleotide sequence: TGTGCCAGCAGCAAAGATTGCGACCCGAGGGGGGAGCAGTTCTTC. This rearrangement joins TRBV21-1 to TRBJ2-1; the DNA was not compared with TRBD1, the D call given in the table. TRBV21-1 is tagged as a pseudogene. This CDR3 has 15 amino acids.

The J gene is TRBJ2-2, the V gene TRBV5-1; tentative D call: TRBD1 (5 bases). The CDR3 totals 15 residues. CDR1 SGHRS and CDR2 YFSETQ come from the germline V gene. Trimming pared 0 bases from V and 6 bases from J, leaving 12 bases between. In DNA form, the CDR3 reads TGCGCCAGCAGCTTGGCTACAGGACGATCCGGGGAGCTGTTTTTT. Its protein is CASSLATGRSGELFF.

This clone has just one count. This chain uses TRBV10-3 with TRBJ2-1, with 7 bases aligning to TRBD1. Germline CDR1 and CDR2: ENHRY and SYGVKD. V gave up 5 bases and J gave up 8 bases; unmatched junction bases: 0. The CDR3 extends over 11 amino acids. The CDR3 is CAISQGDEQFF. The CDR3 DNA sequence: TGTGCCATCAGTCAGGGGGATGAGCAGTTCTTC.

The chain has TRBV7-8 and TRBJ1-1, with 7 positions matching TRBD1. Germline V lookup: CDR1 SGHVS, CDR2 FQNEAQ. The CDR3 loop spans 15 amino acids. With V trimmed by 1 base and J by 10 bases, 12 bases remained unmatched. For the CDR3, the DNA is TGTGCCAGCAGCTTAGTTGGGGTCAACAGGGGAATAGCTTTCTTT. This sequence encodes CASSLVGVNRGIAFF.

The table lists this clone with a count of one. The V gene is TRBV7-2, the J gene TRBJ2-3, with a tentative D call TRBD1 (6 bases). V was pared by 5 bases and J by 2 bases, with 11 bases between. CDR1 is SGHTA, CDR2 FQGNSA, per germline. The CDR3 consists of 14 residues. The CDR3 DNA reads TGTGCCAGCAGCCCCCGGGACACCACAGATACGCAGTATTTT. Amino acids: CASSPRDTTDTQYF.

This chain joins TRBV7-9 and TRBJ1-3; TRBD1 is a possible D gene (6 bases). The CDR3 covers 16 residues. Trimming took 8 bases from V and 4 from J, leaving 21 bases between them. Looked up from germline, CDR1 is SEHNR and CDR2 is FQNEAQ (reference sequence). CDR3 in DNA: TGTGCCAGCCCGAGCGGGGGGGGCGCGGCCGGAAACACCATATATTTT. This encodes CASPSGGGAAGNTIYF.

This clone was detected a few times. The chain employs TRBV9 and TRBJ2-7; 8 bases match TRBD2. CDR1 and CDR2 from the germline V gene are SGDLS and YYNGEE. This CDR3 is built from 14 residues. V dropped 0 bases and J dropped 5; count of bases not matched to a gene: 4. The CDR3 is CASSVAAGVNEQYF. The CDR3 nucleotides read TGTGCCAGCAGCGTAGCAGCGGGGGTTAACGAGCAGTACTTC.

This clone showed up just a few times. The chain uses TRBV7-2 and TRBJ1-2; TRBD1 matches at 8 bases. CDR1 and CDR2 from the germline V gene are SGHTA and FQGNSA. The CDR3 spans 14 residues. The V gene end was trimmed by 5 bases and the J gene end by 8 bases; junction bases not matched to a gene: 10. CDR3 nucleotides: TGTGCCAGCAGCCTAACGACAGGGGACGGCGGCTACACCTTC. It specifies CASSLTTGDGGYTF.